A single sample gave rise to the 21 T cell receptor beta chains below, sequenced in a study of CD8 T cells in Susac syndrome. Random hexamers were used to reverse transcribe the RNA input (0.5 to 1 ug). TCRdb fed the immunoSEQ multiplex PCR reads into MiXCR, producing one record per CDR3 protein. The sample carries 150,000 to 200,000 distinct CDR3 sequences, 90% to 97% recorded once. Sample: CD4+ T cells from PBMCs. The receptors were gathered from a human donor with multiple sclerosis.

The chain couples TRBV29-1 to TRBJ2-5; possibly TRBD1 for D (6 bases). CDR1 is SQVTM, CDR2 ANQGSEA, per germline. The V end was cut by 4 bases, the J end by 5 bases, with 8 bases between. The CDR3 spans 11 residues. CDR3 nucleotides: TGCAGCGTTGTGCAGGGGGAGACCCAGTACTTC. It is translated as CSVVQGETQYF.

The V call is TRBV5-6, the J call TRBJ2-3; no clear D. Trimming pared 1 base from V and 2 bases from J, leaving 8 bases between. Germline CDR1 and CDR2: SGHDT and YYEEEE. This CDR3 is built from 14 residues. CDR3 bases: TGTGCCAGCAGCTTGCTAGAACCCACAGATACGCAGTATTTT. Encoded protein: CASSLLEPTDTQYF.

CDR3 protein: CASSQPGLGETQYF. The CDR3 nucleotides read TGTGCCAGCAGCCAACCGGGACTAGGGGAGACCCAGTACTTC. The chain has TRBV3-1 and TRBJ2-5; TRBD2 aligns across 8 bases. Germline lookup yields CDR1 LGHDT and CDR2 YNNKEL (reference sequence). The CDR3 covers 14 residues. J gave up 5 bases and V 2 bases, and 4 bases lay outside the gene matches.

The rearrangement joins TRBV4-2 to TRBJ1-4; the match to TRBD1 covers 8 bases. The germline V gene has CDR1 LGHNA and CDR2 YNFKEQ. The V segment lost 4 bases and the J segment 6 bases; nucleotides outside the gene matches: 4. CDR3 length equals 14 residues. The CDR3 DNA follows: TGTGCCAGCAGCCCCAGGGGGCTGGATGAAAAACTGTTTTTT. Amino acids: CASSPRGLDEKLFF.

The gene calls are TRBV29-1 and TRBJ1-2; 7 nucleotides line up with TRBD1. Germline CDR1 is SQVTM and CDR2 is ANQGSEA. CDR3 length: 13 amino acids. Germline trimming cut 6 bases from V and 5 bases from J; bases unmatched to any gene: 9. The CDR3 DNA reads as TGCAGCGTGACTCCCGGGACAGAGTATGGCTACACCTTC. This encodes CSVTPGTEYGYTF.

The chain has TRBV30 and TRBJ1-5; weak D call: TRBD1 (6 bases). Between the trimmed V and J ends, which lost 3 bases and 3 bases, there was a span of 21 bases. The CDR3 is 17 residues long. Germline V gene lookup returns CDR1 GTSNPN and CDR2 SVGIG (reference sequence). In DNA, the CDR3 is TGTGCCTGGAGGCACGGTTTGGGCAGGGGCTACAATCAGCCCCAGCATTTT. Its translation is CAWRHGLGRGYNQPQHF.

The gene calls are TRBV30 and TRBJ1-2; D gene unclear. This CDR3 has 10 amino acids. Germline CDR1 and CDR2: GTSNPN and SVGIG (reference sequence). V was trimmed by 1 base and J by 8 bases, leaving 5 bases between them. The CDR3 DNA reads as TGTGCCTGGAGTGGCCCAGGCTACACCTTC. This translates into CAWSGPGYTF.

The V call is TRBV6-2 or TRBV6-3, the J call TRBJ2-7, with D unresolved. Trimming took off 7 bases at V and 1 base at J, with 8 bases between the two ends. The CDR3 covers 12 residues. Germline CDR1 reads MNHEY; CDR2 reads SVGEGT. The CDR3 region is CASIAPSYEQYF. DNA for the CDR3: TGTGCCAGCATTGCCCCATCCTACGAGCAGTACTTC.

V usage is TRBV6-6 and J usage is TRBJ2-7, with D perhaps matching TRBD1 (7 bases). V lost 5 bases, J lost 7 bases, and 18 bases lay in between. The germline gives CDR1 MNHNY, CDR2 SVGAGI (reference sequence). CDR3 size: 14 residues. The DNA for the CDR3 is TGTGCCAGCAGTCAGCTCAGGGGGGTGGGAGAGCAGTACTTC. It yields the protein CASSQLRGVGEQYF.

The V call is TRBV20-1, the J call TRBJ1-5; 9 nucleotides align to TRBD1. The CDR3 is 16 amino acids. From germline, CDR1 is DFQATT and CDR2 SNEGSKA (reference sequence). V shed 4 bases and J 2 bases; nucleotides not matched to a gene: 9. The CDR3: CSATGLGTGRNQPQHF. CDR3 DNA: TGCAGTGCTACAGGCCTCGGGACAGGGCGCAATCAGCCCCAGCATTTT.

CDR3 loop: CASSPPQGVASPLHF. The CDR3 DNA is TGTGCCAGCAGTCCACCACAGGGAGTCGCTTCACCCCTCCACTTT. The V gene is TRBV12-3 or TRBV12-4, the J gene TRBJ1-6; a weak D match, TRBD1 (6 bases). The V and J ends lost 5 bases and 9 bases respectively, with 17 bases between them. The length of the CDR3 is 15 residues.

CDR3: CASSIVGGPQHF. The DNA for the CDR3 is TGTGCCAGTAGTATAGTAGGGGGACCCCAGCATTTT. This chain connects TRBV19 to TRBJ1-5; possibly TRBD1 for D (6 bases). Trimming left V 1 base short and J 10 bases short, with 8 bases between. The CDR3 extends over 12 amino acids. Germline V gene data show CDR1 as LNHDA and CDR2 as SQIVND (reference sequence).

V and J are TRBV1 and TRBJ1-5. TRBV1 is assigned pseudogene status. The CDR3 runs to 18 residues. The CDR3 loop is CTSSPGRGGGPKNQPQHF. In DNA form, the CDR3 reads TGCACCAGCAGCCCAGGGCGGGGGGGCGGTCCGAAAAATCAGCCCCAGCATTTT.

The chain combines TRBV30 with TRBJ2-7; D is possibly TRBD1 (6 bases). The CDR3 has 13 amino acids. Trimming removed 4 bases from V and 3 bases from J, with 13 bases in between. Germline V CDR1 and CDR2: GTSNPN, SVGIG (reference sequence). CDR3 sequence (DNA): TGTGCCTGGAAGGGACAAGGGGGCTACGAGCAGTACTTC. This sequence encodes CAWKGQGGYEQYF.

The rearrangement joins TRBV15 to TRBJ2-3; no clear D gene. Germline loops: CDR1 LNHNV, CDR2 YYDKDF (reference sequence). This CDR3 has 14 residues. With 0 bases removed from V and 6 bases from J, the gap between germline ends came to 10 bases. CDR3 bases: TGTGCCACCAGCAGAGATCTATTGCCGGATACGCAGTATTTT. Translated, it gives CATSRDLLPDTQYF.

The chain links TRBV20-1 to TRBJ2-1, with D unresolved. V was clipped by 5 bases and J by 8 bases, with 16 bases between them. The CDR3 has 13 amino acids. In germline, CDR1 is DFQATT, CDR2 SNEGSKA (reference sequence). DNA of the CDR3: TGCAGTGCTCTATTAGACCGAAGGGATGAGCAGTTCTTC. It translates to CSALLDRRDEQFF.

The V call is TRBV12-3 or TRBV12-4, the J call TRBJ2-3; D not certain. The V end was cut by 4 bases, the J end by 2 bases, with 10 bases between. The CDR3 is 14 residues long. In DNA form, the CDR3 reads TGTGCCAGCAGTTCCCAGGTTTACACAGATACGCAGTATTTT. Encoded protein: CASSSQVYTDTQYF.

The V call is TRBV5-1, the J call TRBJ2-1; no clear D. This CDR3 region has 14 residues. The ends were cut back, 5 bases at V and 0 bases at J, with 9 bases in the middle. Germline loops: CDR1 SGHRS, CDR2 YFSETQ. CDR3 loop: CASRFLSSYNEQFF. CDR3 sequence (DNA): TGCGCCAGCAGATTTCTGAGCTCCTACAATGAGCAGTTCTTC.

V gene TRBV18 combines with J gene TRBJ1-5; TRBD1 is a possible D gene (5 bases). The CDR3 covers 16 residues. Trimming cost V 3 bases and J 6 bases, with 18 bases left between them. Germline V gene data show CDR1 as KGHSH and CDR2 as LQKENI. The CDR3 region is CASSPIGGSAIQPQHF. CDR3 in DNA: TGTGCCAGCTCACCCATCGGGGGATCCGCAATTCAGCCCCAGCATTTT.

J is TRBJ1-3 and V is TRBV3-1, with 8 nucleotides matching TRBD1. There are 14 residues in the CDR3. Germline V CDR1 and CDR2: LGHDT, YNNKEL (reference sequence). V trimming: 7 bases; J trimming: 0 bases; junction bases outside the gene matches: 2. Here the CDR3 DNA reads TGTGCCAGCACCGACAGGGGCTCTGGAAACACCATATATTTT. Its translation: CASTDRGSGNTIYF.

J is TRBJ2-3 and V is TRBV15, with 9 bases matching TRBD1. The CDR3 has 17 amino acids. The J segment lost 6 bases and the V segment lost 8 bases, leaving 18 bases of the junction unmatched. Germline V gene lookup returns CDR1 LNHNV and CDR2 YYDKDF (reference sequence). The CDR3 here is CATARDRVITGTDTQYF. In nucleotides, the CDR3 is TGTGCCACCGCCCGGGACAGGGTTATAACGGGTACGGATACGCAGTATTTT.